This T cell receptor beta chain was retrieved from a study of early T cells in non-severe SARS-CoV-2 infection. The overall study: Alpha and beta chains were unpaired, from unsorted whole-blood bulk RNA. Study results and caveats: In VDJdb matching, anti-spike CD8 responses were favored while private and CD4 specificities went missing.

This clonotype turned up a few times. Its antigen is unidentified. Individual cDNA molecules were tagged with unique molecular identifiers. MiXCR was run by TCRdb on the 5' RACE reads, yielding one entry per CDR3 protein. The repertoire holds roughly 58,000 distinct CDR3 sequences, with around 13% as singletons. Losses at the gene ends were 5 bases for V and 5 bases for J; bases not matched to a gene: 5. The CDR3 length is 14 residues. Per the germline V gene, CDR1 is MNHNS and CDR2 is SASEGT. This chain uses TRBV6-1 with TRBJ1-1; TRBD1 matches 10 bases. The sequence derives from an adult who was a healthcare worker with PCR-confirmed SARS-CoV-2 infection or an uninfected control (not recorded which). The specimen sequenced was whole blood. The CDR3 DNA is TGTGCCAGCAGTCCGAGACAGGGGGCGACTGAAGCTTTCTTT. It is translated as CASSPRQGATEAFF.